This TCR beta chain was found in a study of T cell responses to AZD1222 COVID-19 vaccine. Whole-study findings and limits: White British people made up most donors, females outnumbered males, and clonal diversity was possibly underestimated. Close to half of spike-specific TCRs reportedly recognize unmutated variant regions.

Remarks on this clone: No antigen is known for it.

Only in-frame clones appear in the TCRdb table, and some are missing; sequencing was by immunoSEQ multiplex PCR. The sample holds about 150,000 clones, 90% to 95% seen once. The source of this sequence is an adult who received the AZD1222 COVID-19 vaccine. The specimen was peripheral blood, collected 28 days after the second AZD1222 dose.

The CDR3 here is CAWSGQVSDQPQHF. Written as DNA, the CDR3 is TGTGCCTGGAGTGGACAGGTTTCGGACCAGCCCCAGCATTTT. The chain carries TRBV30 and TRBJ1-5, with a weak D call TRBD1 (6 bases). Germline CDR1 is GTSNPN and CDR2 is SVGIG (reference sequence). V lost 1 base and J 7 bases, leaving 14 bases between the germline ends. This CDR3 is built from 14 residues.